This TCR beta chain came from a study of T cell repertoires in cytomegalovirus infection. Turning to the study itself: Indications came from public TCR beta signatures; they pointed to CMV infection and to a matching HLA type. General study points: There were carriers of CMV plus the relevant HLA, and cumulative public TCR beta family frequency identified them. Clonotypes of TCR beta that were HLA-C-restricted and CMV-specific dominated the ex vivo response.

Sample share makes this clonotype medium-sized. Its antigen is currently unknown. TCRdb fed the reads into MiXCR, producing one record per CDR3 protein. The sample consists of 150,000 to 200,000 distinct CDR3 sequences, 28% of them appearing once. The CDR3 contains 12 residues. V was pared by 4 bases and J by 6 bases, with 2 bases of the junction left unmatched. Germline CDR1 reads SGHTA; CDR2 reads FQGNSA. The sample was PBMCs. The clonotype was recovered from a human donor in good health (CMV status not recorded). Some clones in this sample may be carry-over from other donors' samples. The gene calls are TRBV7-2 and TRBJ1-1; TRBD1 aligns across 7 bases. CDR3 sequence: CASSWGTAEAFF. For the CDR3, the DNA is TGTGCCAGCAGCTGGGGGACAGCTGAAGCTTTCTTT.